This TCR beta chain stems from a study of shared clonotypes between healthy human individuals. Study-wide results and caveats: There were few donors, and this limited the genetic and exposure-history diversity represented.

Produced via immunoSEQ multiplex PCR; TCRdb's table is partial and in-frame only. Of over 400,000 clones in the sample, 70% to 80% were seen once. This CDR3 spans 12 amino acids. The V gene lost 6 bases and the J gene lost 4 bases, with 9 bases spanning the gap. Germline V CDR1 and CDR2: WSHSY, SAAADI. This clone was recorded only once. The antigen remains unidentified. A far larger clone lies a single base away; this is likely a read error. The sample has other DNA sequences that encode this CDR3 too. The sequence was collected from a middle-aged woman in good health. Some clones in this sample may be carry-over from other donors' samples. V is TRBV10-2 and J is TRBJ1-1; D is perhaps TRBD1 (6 bases). Sequenced: PBMCs. The DNA for the CDR3 is TGCGCCAGCAGGGACAGCAGCACTGAAGCTTTCTTT. It is translated as CASRDSSTEAFF.